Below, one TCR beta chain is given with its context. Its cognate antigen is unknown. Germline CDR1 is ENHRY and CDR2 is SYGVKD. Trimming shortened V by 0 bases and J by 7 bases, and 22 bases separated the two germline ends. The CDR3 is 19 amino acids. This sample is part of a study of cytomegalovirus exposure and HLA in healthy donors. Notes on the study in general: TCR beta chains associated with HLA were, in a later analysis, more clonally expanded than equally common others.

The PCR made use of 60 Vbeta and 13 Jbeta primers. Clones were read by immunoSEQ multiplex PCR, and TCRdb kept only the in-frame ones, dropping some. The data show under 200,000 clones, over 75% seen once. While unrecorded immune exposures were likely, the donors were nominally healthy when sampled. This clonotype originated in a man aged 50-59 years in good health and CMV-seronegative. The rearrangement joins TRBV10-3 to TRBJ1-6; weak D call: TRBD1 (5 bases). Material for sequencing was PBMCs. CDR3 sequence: CAISESSLRSGGSNSPLHF. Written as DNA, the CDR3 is TGTGCCATCAGTGAGTCGAGTTTAAGGTCGGGGGGTTCAAATTCACCCCTCCACTTT.